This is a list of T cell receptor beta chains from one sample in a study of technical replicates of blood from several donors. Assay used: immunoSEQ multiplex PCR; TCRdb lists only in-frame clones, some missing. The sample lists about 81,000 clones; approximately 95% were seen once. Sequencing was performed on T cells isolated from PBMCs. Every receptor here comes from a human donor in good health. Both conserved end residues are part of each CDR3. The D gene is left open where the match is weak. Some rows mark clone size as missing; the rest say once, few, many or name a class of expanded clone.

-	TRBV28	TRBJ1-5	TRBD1	TGTGCCAGCAGTTTTGACAGGGAGCAGCCCCAGCATTTT	CASSFDREQPQHF
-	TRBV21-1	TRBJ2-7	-	TGTGCCAGCAGCAAAGCGCGGACAAGCGCCCCCCCCGGGCCCTACGAGCAGTACTTC	CASSKARTSAPPGPYEQYF
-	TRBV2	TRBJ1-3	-	TGTGCCAGCAGTGAAGCTCTTACAGGGTTCAGCACCATATATTTT	CASSEALTGFSTIYF
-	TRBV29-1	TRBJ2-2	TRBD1	TGCAGCGTTGGGGGACAGGGGATTGCCGGGGAGCTGTTTTTT	CSVGGQGIAGELFF
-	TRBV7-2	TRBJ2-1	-	TGTGCCAGCAGCTTAGCACCTTCATTGCAGGGCAATGAGCAGTTCTTC	CASSLAPSLQGNEQFF
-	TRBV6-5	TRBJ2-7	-	TGTGCCCAAAGGGGGGGAGGGTGGGGCGAGCAGTACTTC	CAQRGGGWGEQYF
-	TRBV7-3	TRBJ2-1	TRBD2	TGTGCCAGCAGCTTAACGTCGGGAGGGCCAAGTGAGCAGTTCTTC	CASSLTSGGPSEQFF
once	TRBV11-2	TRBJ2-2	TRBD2	TGTGCCAGCAGCCCGCGGCGGGAGGTCTTGAACACCGGGGAGCTGTTTTTT	CASSPRREVLNTGELFF
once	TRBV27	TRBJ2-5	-	TGTGCCAGCAGTTTATGGGGTGAAGGGGCCCAGTACTTC	CASSLWGEGAQYF
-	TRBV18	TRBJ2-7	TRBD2	TGTGCCAGCTCACACGCAGCGGGGGATACCTACGAGCAGTACTTC	CASSHAAGDTYEQYF
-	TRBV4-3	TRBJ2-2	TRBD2	TGCGCCAGCAGCCAAGATGCAGCGGGAGGGACCGGGGAGCTGTTTTTT	CASSQDAAGGTGELFF
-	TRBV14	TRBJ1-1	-	TGTGCCAGCAGCCAAGCTATAGCAAACACTGAAGCTTTCTTT	CASSQAIANTEAFF
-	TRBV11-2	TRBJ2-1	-	TGTGCCAGCAGCTTATCGGGAGCGGCCAATGAGCAGTTCTTC	CASSLSGAANEQFF
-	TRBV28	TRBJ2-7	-	TGTGCCAGCAGTTTAGCAGGGGATCTTTACGAGCAGTACTTC	CASSLAGDLYEQYF
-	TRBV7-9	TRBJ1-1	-	TGTGCCAGCAGCTACTCAGACGGGAATGGGGCTTTCTTT	CASSYSDGNGAFF
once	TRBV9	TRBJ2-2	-	TGTGCCAGCAGCGTCTCCGGGGGGCGGGATTCCGGGGAGCTGTTTTTT	CASSVSGGRDSGELFF
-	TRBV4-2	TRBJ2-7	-	TGTGCCAGCAGCCCTCCCGCCGGGACTGGTCTCCCATTATTCTCCTACGAGCAGTACTTC	CASSPPAGTGLPLFSYEQYF
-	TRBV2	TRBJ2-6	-	TGTGCCAGCAGCAGGTTCTCCTCTGGGGCCAACGTCCTGACTTTC	CASSRFSSGANVLTF
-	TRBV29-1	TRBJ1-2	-	TGCAGCGTTGAAGAGGAGGGTTATGGCTACACCTTC	CSVEEEGYGYTF
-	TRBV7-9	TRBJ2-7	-	TGTGCCAGCTTAGGGGCAGTTTTACACGAGCAGTACTTC	CASLGAVLHEQYF
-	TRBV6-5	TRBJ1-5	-	TGTGCCAGCCAGTGGAGGGTCGATCGGGCCCAGCATTTT	CASQWRVDRAQHF
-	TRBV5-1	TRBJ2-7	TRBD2	TGCGCCAGCAGCTTAGGACTAGCGACCGAGCAGTACTTC	CASSLGLATEQYF
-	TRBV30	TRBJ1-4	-	TGTGCCTGGACTAGGAGGGTAGGGGAAAAACTGTTTTTT	CAWTRRVGEKLFF
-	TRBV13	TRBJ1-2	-	TGTGCCAGCAGCTTAGCAGGGGCGAATGGCTACACCTTC	CASSLAGANGYTF
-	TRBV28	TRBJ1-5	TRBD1	TGTGCCAGCAGCCACGGACAGGTTATCAATCAGCCCCAGCATTTT	CASSHGQVINQPQHF
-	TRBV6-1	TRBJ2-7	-	TGTGCCAGCAGCCAACTAATCTACGAGCAGTACTTC	CASSQLIYEQYF
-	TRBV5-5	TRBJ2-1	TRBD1	TGTGCCAGCAGCTTGGAATACAGGGGTCTATACAATGAGCAGTTCTTC	CASSLEYRGLYNEQFF
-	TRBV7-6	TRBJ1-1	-	TGTGCCAGCAGTCCTCAGGACGGCAGGGAGGATGAAGCTTTCTTT	CASSPQDGREDEAFF
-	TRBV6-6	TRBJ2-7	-	TGTGCCAGCAGTTACCTAGAGGCTGGCTCCTACGAGCAGTACTTC	CASSYLEAGSYEQYF
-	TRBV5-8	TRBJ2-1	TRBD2	TGTGCCAGCAGCTTGGGCACTAGCGGACACAATGAGCAGTTCTTC	CASSLGTSGHNEQFF
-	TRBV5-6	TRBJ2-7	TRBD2	TGTGCCAGCAGCTGGACTAGCGGCTCCTACGAGCAGTACTTC	CASSWTSGSYEQYF
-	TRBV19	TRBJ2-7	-	TGTGCCAGTAGTATAGATTCCCGGGGCTACGAGCAGTACTTC	CASSIDSRGYEQYF
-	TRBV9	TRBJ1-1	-	TGTGCCAGCAGCGTAGCTACTGGCGGAATTGAAGCTTTCTTT	CASSVATGGIEAFF
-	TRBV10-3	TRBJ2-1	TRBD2	TGTGCCATCAGTGAGTCGGCCGGGACTAGCATTAATGAGCAGTTCTTC	CAISESAGTSINEQFF
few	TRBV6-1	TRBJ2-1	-	TGTGCCAGCAGTGACTCGGGGGAGTCTTACAATGAGCAGTTCTTC	CASSDSGESYNEQFF
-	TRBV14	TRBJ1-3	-	TGTGCCAGCAGCTCTGGGGGCCCTGGAAACACCATATATTTT	CASSSGGPGNTIYF
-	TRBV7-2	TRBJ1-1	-	TGTGCCAGCTCCGGGACAAAGCCTGAAGCTTTCTTT	CASSGTKPEAFF
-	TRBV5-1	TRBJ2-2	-	TGCGCCAGCAGCTCCCTTAGCACCGGGGAGCTGTTTTTT	CASSSLSTGELFF
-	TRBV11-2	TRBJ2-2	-	TGTGCCAGCAGTCTGTGGAGGGGGGAGCTGTTTTTT	CASSLWRGELFF
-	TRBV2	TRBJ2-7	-	TGTGCCAGCAGTGATGGGGCTCCCTACGAGCAGTACTTC	CASSDGAPYEQYF
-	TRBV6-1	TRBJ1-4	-	TGTGCCAGCAGTAGGACACGGAATGAAAAACTGTTTTTT	CASSRTRNEKLFF